A selection of T cell receptor beta chains follows, all from one sample in a study of OX40 agonist ivuxolimab in advanced cancers. Only in-frame clones appear in the TCRdb table, and some are missing; sequencing was by immunoSEQ multiplex PCR. Among about 48,000 clones listed, about 81% were seen once. The sequencing here drew on CD4+ or CD8+ T cells sorted from blood, taken in a trial of the OX40 agonist ivuxolimab. These receptors were taken from an adult with an advanced solid tumor such as melanoma, head and neck, liver or kidney cancer. The conserved cysteine and the conserved F or W are not part of the CDR3 here.

TRBV11-2	TRBJ2-4	ASSLSLGDIQY
TRBV27	TRBJ1-4	ASSFIGQFSEKLF
TRBV4-2	TRBJ2-1	ASSHLQELAGDDEQF
TRBV11-2	TRBJ2-6	ASSPQREPFSGANVLT
TRBV4-1	TRBJ1-2	ASSRRQGLDGYT
TRBV7-9	TRBJ2-3	ASSLMGTSGTDTQY
TRBV18	TRBJ1-1	ASSPRVGNTEAF
TRBV29-1	TRBJ2-1	SVWDTSYNEQF
TRBV5-8	TRBJ2-5	ASSRVAETQY
TRBV5-1	TRBJ1-1	ASSLANLNTEAF
TRBV18	TRBJ1-1	ASSPSSGGVNTEAF
TRBV11-3	TRBJ2-7	ASSPGPGAYEQY
TRBV14	TRBJ2-3	ASSQDQAFHSDTQY
TRBV28	TRBJ1-1	ASSVLTGLRRSGGAF
TRBV11-3	TRBJ2-3	ASSSQGKETDTQY
TRBV4-1	TRBJ1-2	ASSQITGGDYGYT
TRBV19	TRBJ2-2	ASSIGDYFTRGELF
TRBV30	TRBJ1-6	AWSRDGHYNSPLH
TRBV11-2	TRBJ2-5	ASSLQETQY
TRBV5-4	TRBJ2-1	ASSFRQGYNEQF
TRBV6-1	TRBJ1-1	ASSEAWGSTEAF
TRBV6-5	TRBJ1-6	ASTGSNSPLH
TRBV7-3	TRBJ1-1	ASSLQENTEAF
TRBV4-3	TRBJ2-3	ASSNRASTDTQY
TRBV11-3	TRBJ2-1	ASSRGGGSGRNEQF
TRBV28	TRBJ1-5	ASSFWDTRQPQH
TRBV9	TRBJ1-4	ASSVGSGSYNEKLF
TRBV7-2	TRBJ1-4	ASSRNPGHGEKLF
TRBV29-1	TRBJ1-1	SVPQGAGTEAF
TRBV29-1	TRBJ1-1	SVSQGGTEAF
TRBV2	TRBJ1-5	ASSEIWQPQH
TRBV5-1	TRBJ2-2	ASSLSLADTGELF
TRBV28	TRBJ2-1	ASSSLSGGYNEQF
TRBV7-2	TRBJ1-2	ASTLTSTGGSYGYT
TRBV7-9	TRBJ2-3	ASNRDTWATDTQY
TRBV7-2	TRBJ2-2	ASSIILSTGELF
TRBV10-3	TRBJ2-3	AIRSSGIADTQY
TRBV28	TRBJ2-6	ASSLTEFSGANVLT
TRBV5-4	TRBJ1-3	ASSLGGETGNTIY
TRBV6-5	TRBJ1-1	ASSYIRGAEAF